This T cell receptor (beta chain) came from a study of T cell changes during pregnancy in multiple sclerosis. Assay: immunoSEQ multiplex PCR; the TCRdb copy retains only in-frame clones and omits some. The sample yields tens of thousands of clones, around 94% seen once. Per the germline V gene, CDR1 is SGDLS and CDR2 is YYNGEE. The CDR3 is 13 amino acids. V gave up 2 bases and J gave up 6 bases, with 10 bases separating them. The clonotype was recovered from a female donor with multiple sclerosis, enrolled in a pregnancy study. V usage is TRBV9 and J usage is TRBJ2-3; possible D gene TRBD1, 6 bases. The material sequenced was CD8+ T cells from peripheral blood mononuclear cells, taken in the third trimester of pregnancy. The CDR3 sequence: CASSVRGGDTQYF. DNA for the CDR3: TGTGCCAGCAGCGTCAGGGGCGGGGATACGCAGTATTTT.